Presented here are 30 T cell receptor beta chains from one specimen sequenced in a study of blood T cell repertoires in COVID-19. Sequenced by immunoSEQ multiplex PCR; TCRdb stores in-frame clones only, minus some. Of 45,000 to 55,000 clones in the sample, approximately 70% were seen once. The material sequenced was peripheral blood. These receptor sequences come from a woman aged 70-85 years with acute or convalescent COVID-19.

The chain combines TRBV5-1 with TRBJ2-1; D gene uncertain. This CDR3 region has 13 residues. V lost 4 bases and J lost 5, with 10 bases in between. In germline, CDR1 is SGHRS, CDR2 YFSETQ. CDR3 residues: CASSRDGDNEQFF. CDR3 sequence (DNA): TGCGCCAGCAGCCGTGACGGAGACAATGAGCAGTTCTTC.

This rearrangement joins TRBV5-4 to TRBJ2-6, with TRBD2 matching over 7 bases. Unmatched junction bases numbered 2, after V lost 0 bases and J lost 2 bases. The germline CDR1 and CDR2 sequences are SGHNT and YYREEE (reference sequence). This CDR3 is built from 16 residues. The CDR3 here is CASSLGLAAGANVLTF. The DNA of the CDR3 is TGTGCCAGCAGCTTGGGACTAGCCGCTGGGGCCAACGTCCTGACTTTC.

This clone counts as medium-sized (0.01 to 0.1%). The chain combines TRBV7-9 with TRBJ2-7, with 11 bases aligning to TRBD1. There are 16 residues in the CDR3. The germline V gene has CDR1 SEHNR and CDR2 FQNEAQ (reference sequence). J gave up 5 bases and V 1 base, and 7 bases lay outside the gene matches. As DNA, the CDR3 is TGTGCCAGCAGCTTAGGGAAGAGGACAGGGGGCGACGAGCAGTACTTC. Translated, it gives CASSLGKRTGGDEQYF. The variable domain in full, completed from reference TRBV7-9 and TRBJ2-7, reads DTGVSQNPRHKITKRGQNVTFRCDPISEHNRLYWYRQTLGQGPEFLTYFQNEAQLEKSRLLSDRFSAERPKGSFSTLEIQRTEQGDSAMYLCASSLGKRTGGDEQYFGPGTRLTVT.

This chain links TRBV28 with TRBJ2-3, with 10 bases fitting TRBD2. Per the germline V gene, CDR1 is MDHEN and CDR2 is SYDVKM. V lost 6 bases, J lost 2 bases, and 8 bases stayed unmatched. The CDR3 contains 16 residues. The CDR3 loop is CASREAGGLNTDTQYF. The CDR3 nucleotides are TGTGCCAGCAGGGAAGCGGGAGGGCTTAACACAGATACGCAGTATTTT.

This rearrangement joins TRBV4-3 to TRBJ2-3, with TRBD1 as a possible D gene (6 bases). The CDR3 is 21 residues long. CDR1 is LGHNA and CDR2 is YSLEER in the germline V gene. Trimming removed 4 bases from V and 6 bases from J, with 35 bases in between. DNA of the CDR3: TGCGCCAGCAGCCCCCCCGTTCAGAAGGGGGTCCTCCGGTGGCTGTTGGATACGCAGTATTTT. Residues: CASSPPVQKGVLRWLLDTQYF.

The chain has TRBV18 and TRBJ2-3, with 12 bases identical to TRBD2. The V and J ends lost 5 bases and 4 bases, in that order; junction bases with no gene match: 4. Germline V gives CDR1 KGHSH, CDR2 LQKENI. CDR3 length equals 15 residues. This CDR3 is CASSGSSGGADTQYF. Written as DNA, the CDR3 is TGTGCCAGCTCAGGATCTAGCGGGGGGGCAGATACGCAGTATTTT. The variable domain in full, completed from reference TRBV18 and TRBJ2-3, reads NAGVMQNPRHLVRRRGQEARLRCSPMKGHSHVYWYRQLPEEGLKFMVYLQKENIIDESGMPKERFSAEFPKEGPSILRIQQVVRGDSAAYFCASSGSSGGADTQYFGPGTRLTVL.

This clone is medium-sized. The chain employs TRBV15 and TRBJ2-7, with unresolved D. This CDR3 comprises 14 residues. Germline CDR1 LNHNV, CDR2 YYDKDF (reference sequence). Trimming shortened V by 1 base and J by 5 bases, and 12 bases separated the two germline ends. For the CDR3, the DNA is TGTGCCACCAGCAGAGTAGATTCGCCTAACGAGCAGTACTTC. This sequence encodes CATSRVDSPNEQYF. Full variable domain (missing parts from reference TRBV15 and TRBJ2-7): DAMVIQNPRYQVTQFGKPVTLSCSQTLNHNVMYWYQQKSSQAPKLLFHYYDKDFNNEADTPDNFQSRRPNTSFCFLDIRSPGLGDTAMYLCATSRVDSPNEQYFGPGTRLTVT.

The rearrangement links TRBV6-2 or TRBV6-3 to TRBJ1-2; 9 bases are a match to TRBD1. Germline V gives CDR1 MNHEY, CDR2 SVGEGT. CDR3 size: 15 residues. The V and J ends lost 5 bases and 4 bases, in that order; junction bases with no gene match: 8. The CDR3 bases are TGTGCCAGCAGTACACGATTGGACAGGGGCTATGGCTACACCTTC. Translating gives CASSTRLDRGYGYTF.

This chain connects TRBV30 to TRBJ1-5; 10 bases align to TRBD1. With V trimmed by 2 bases and J by 8 bases, 6 bases remained unmatched. Germline values: CDR1 GTSNPN, CDR2 SVGIG (reference sequence). This CDR3 is built from 14 residues. The CDR3 protein is CAWSLGQGFEPQHF. The CDR3 bases are TGTGCCTGGAGTCTGGGACAGGGGTTTGAGCCCCAGCATTTT.

This clone was recorded a few times. The V call is TRBV18, the J call TRBJ1-5; D remains unclear. The CDR3 runs to 13 residues. The V and J ends lost 1 base and 4 bases respectively, with 5 bases between them. Germline assignment: CDR1 KGHSH and CDR2 LQKENI. The DNA for the CDR3 is TGTGCCAGCTCACCACACCGGAATCAGCCCCAGCATTTT. Translating gives CASSPHRNQPQHF.

The chain links TRBV6-1 to TRBJ1-4; a weak D match, TRBD1 (5 bases). Trimming took 2 bases from V and 8 from J, leaving 18 bases between them. Germline V lookup: CDR1 MNHNS, CDR2 SASEGT. This CDR3 contains 16 residues. CDR3 loop: CASSEYLARDSEKLFF. CDR3 bases: TGTGCCAGCAGTGAATACCTCGCCCGGGACTCAGAAAAACTGTTTTTT.

The chain uses TRBV28 and TRBJ1-1; 7 bases are a match to TRBD1. The CDR3 contains 20 residues. Germline CDR1 is MDHEN and CDR2 is SYDVKM. After removal of 2 bases from V and 3 bases from J, the junction contained 21 bases not matched to a gene. The CDR3 coding sequence is TGTGCCAGCAGTTTAAGGGGGCTGGCAGGGTCCCGGCAGGGGGACACTGAAGCTTTCTTT. Translating gives CASSLRGLAGSRQGDTEAFF.

J is TRBJ2-7 and V is TRBV5-1; 8 bases fit TRBD1. Germline loops: CDR1 SGHRS, CDR2 YFSETQ. This CDR3 region has 15 residues. V lost 0 bases, J lost 5 bases, and 7 bases stayed unmatched. The CDR3 region is CASSLDLQGADEQYF. CDR3 bases: TGCGCCAGCAGCTTGGACCTGCAGGGGGCAGACGAGCAGTACTTC.

The V gene is TRBV2, the J gene TRBJ2-7; TRBD1 aligns across 7 bases. This CDR3 has 13 residues. Trimming took 8 bases from V and 4 from J; bases not matched to a gene: 8. In germline, CDR1 is SNHLY, CDR2 FYNNEI. The CDR3 is CASDGDSTYEQYF. The CDR3, as DNA: TGTGCCAGCGACGGGGACAGTACTTACGAGCAGTACTTC.

This clone turned up a few times. V is TRBV11-3 and J is TRBJ2-1; D unclear. CDR3 length: 15 residues. Germline loops: CDR1 SGHNT, CDR2 YENEEA. Trimming shortened V by 1 base and J by 2 bases, and 9 bases separated the two germline ends. CDR3 bases: TGTGCCAGCAGCTTAGGACCCGGAGCCTACAATGAGCAGTTCTTC. It translates to CASSLGPGAYNEQFF.

The CDR3 DNA reads as TGCGCCAGCAGCCTTAGCGGGGGGGACAACAATGAGCAGTTCTTC. Encoded protein: CASSLSGGDNNEQFF. The chain links TRBV4-1 to TRBJ2-1, with 11 positions matching TRBD2. The CDR3 is 15 residues long. J gave up 5 bases and V 4 bases, and 4 bases lay outside the gene matches. Germline assignment: CDR1 MGHRA and CDR2 YSYEKL.

This sequence joins TRBV19 and TRBJ1-2, with 9 bases aligning to TRBD1. V lost 6 bases to trimming and J lost 7 bases; unmatched junction nucleotides: 6. Looked up from germline, CDR1 is LNHDA and CDR2 is SQIVND (reference sequence). The CDR3 has 13 residues. Here the CDR3 DNA reads TGTGCCAGTAGCAGGACAGGGGCTGGTGGCTACACCTTC. Protein sequence: CASSRTGAGGYTF.

The gene calls are TRBV6-6 and TRBJ1-6, with a tentative D call TRBD1 (6 bases). The V gene's germline CDR1 is MNHNY and CDR2 SVGAGI (reference sequence). V was pared by 0 bases and J by 9 bases, with 15 bases between. The CDR3 covers 16 residues. CDR3 DNA: TGTGCCAGCAGTTACTCTCTGGGGGGGGGCACTTCACCCCTCCACTTT. This codes for CASSYSLGGGTSPLHF.

The chain has TRBV4-2 and TRBJ2-2; 8 nucleotides line up with TRBD2. CDR3 size: 15 residues. V was clipped by 2 bases and J by 7 bases; unmatched bases: 6. CDR1 is LGHNA, CDR2 YNFKEQ, per germline. CDR3: CASSQTGGLVGELFF. CDR3 DNA: TGTGCCAGCAGCCAAACGGGAGGGTTGGTCGGGGAGCTGTTTTTT.

The chain couples TRBV7-8 to TRBJ2-2; 7 nucleotides agree with TRBD2. Trimming at V came to 6 bases and at J to 6 bases, leaving 4 bases not matched to a gene. The CDR3 loop spans 13 amino acids. The germline gives CDR1 SGHVS, CDR2 FQNEAQ. Written as DNA, the CDR3 is TGTGCCAGCAGGCGGGGGACCTCCGGGGAGCTGTTTTTT. Protein product: CASRRGTSGELFF.

This clone was seen only once. This rearrangement joins TRBV19 to TRBJ2-1; TRBD2 aligns across 13 bases. Trimming took 5 bases from V and 4 from J; bases not matched to a gene: 5. CDR3 length: 16 amino acids. Germline lookup yields CDR1 LNHDA and CDR2 SQIVND (reference sequence). The CDR3 DNA sequence: TGTGCCAGTAGTTCACGGACTAGCGGGGGTTACAATGAGCAGTTCTTC. Translation gives CASSSRTSGGYNEQFF.

This chain uses TRBV27 with TRBJ2-2; D not certain. The CDR3 loop spans 15 amino acids. Trimming shortened V by 5 bases and J by 0 bases, and 10 bases separated the two germline ends. Germline CDR1 MNHEY, CDR2 SMNVEV (reference sequence). CDR3 residues: CASSTQYPNTGELFF. CDR3 sequence (DNA): TGTGCCAGCAGTACGCAGTACCCGAACACCGGGGAGCTGTTTTTT.

This clone was seen a few times. J is TRBJ1-1 and V is TRBV16; no firm D call. CDR3 length equals 15 residues. V lost 0 bases, J lost 4 bases, and 12 bases lay in between. Per germline, CDR1 KGHSY and CDR2 FQNENV. CDR3 in amino acids: CASSQSLRGSTEAFF. The CDR3 bases are TGTGCCAGCAGCCAATCATTACGGGGAAGCACTGAAGCTTTCTTT. Full variable domain (missing parts from reference TRBV16 and TRBJ1-1): GEEVAQTPKHLVRGEGQKAKLYCAPIKGHSYVFWYQQVLKNEFKFLISFQNENVFDETGMPKERFSAKCLPNSPCSLEIQATKLEDSAVYFCASSQSLRGSTEAFFGQGTRLTVV.

The CDR3 loop reads CAWRDAAEAFF. The CDR3 nucleotides are TGTGCCTGGAGGGATGCGGCTGAAGCTTTCTTT. The chain recombines TRBV30 with TRBJ1-1, with D unresolved. Trimming took off 3 bases at V and 6 bases at J, with 8 bases between the two ends. This CDR3 is built from 11 residues. Per the germline V gene, CDR1 is GTSNPN and CDR2 is SVGIG (reference sequence).

The chain is built from TRBV2 and TRBJ1-1, with D tentatively TRBD1 (5 bases). The CDR3 totals 13 residues. Deletions cut 8 bases from V and 0 bases from J, with 10 bases between. Germline CDR1 is SNHLY and CDR2 is FYNNEI. CDR3 coding DNA: TGTGCCAGCCATGGGGCGTTGAACACTGAAGCTTTCTTT. Protein sequence: CASHGALNTEAFF. The entire variable domain, with the rest obtained from reference TRBV2 and TRBJ1-1, is as follows: EPEVTQTPSHQVTQMGQEVILRCVPISNHLYFYWYRQILGQKVEFLVSFYNNEISEKSEIFDDQFSVERPDGSNFTLKIRSTKLEDSAMYFCASHGALNTEAFFGQGTRLTVV.

V usage is TRBV12-2 and J usage is TRBJ2-5; the DNA was not used to check the table's D call, TRBD1. TRBV12-2 corresponds to a pseudogene. The CDR3 has 13 amino acids. In DNA, the CDR3 is TGTGCAAGTCGCTTTAAGGGGTGGGAGACCCAGTACTTC. Its translation is CASRFKGWETQYF.

The CDR3 loop is CASSPEGGLAVRGQFF. In DNA, the CDR3 is TGTGCCAGCAGTCCTGAGGGGGGACTAGCAGTTCGGGGGCAGTTCTTC. The chain is built from TRBV5-4 and TRBJ2-1; 9 positions match TRBD2. The CDR3 runs to 16 residues. J lost 12 bases, V lost 5 bases, and 18 bases had no gene match. Germline CDR1 reads SGHNT; CDR2 reads YYREEE (reference sequence).

The V call is TRBV2, the J call TRBJ2-2, with TRBD2 matching over 7 bases. This CDR3 comprises 17 residues. Germline lookup yields CDR1 SNHLY and CDR2 FYNNEI. With V trimmed by 4 bases and J by 2 bases, 10 bases remained unmatched. CDR3 loop: CASSAGLGGTNTGELFF. The DNA for the CDR3 is TGTGCCAGCAGTGCGGGCCTCGGGGGGACCAACACCGGGGAGCTGTTTTTT. Variable domain in full (rest from reference TRBV2 and TRBJ2-2): EPEVTQTPSHQVTQMGQEVILRCVPISNHLYFYWYRQILGQKVEFLVSFYNNEISEKSEIFDDQFSVERPDGSNFTLKIRSTKLEDSAMYFCASSAGLGGTNTGELFFGEGSRLTVL.

This chain links TRBV2 with TRBJ1-1; D is perhaps TRBD1 (6 bases). The CDR3 is 14 amino acids. V lost 3 bases and J 0 bases, leaving 8 bases between the germline ends. Germline V lookup: CDR1 SNHLY, CDR2 FYNNEI. The CDR3 DNA is TGTGCCAGCAGTGAGACAGGCATGAACACTGAAGCTTTCTTT. This codes for CASSETGMNTEAFF.

This clone came up a few times. This sequence joins TRBV28 and TRBJ2-1; tentative D call: TRBD2 (5 bases). V lost 6 bases and J 10 bases, leaving 19 bases between the germline ends. From germline, CDR1 is MDHEN and CDR2 SYDVKM. The CDR3 covers 14 residues. In DNA, the CDR3 is TGTGCCAGCAGGAACGAACTCACTAGGGAAGAGCAGTTCTTC. Its translation: CASRNELTREEQFF.